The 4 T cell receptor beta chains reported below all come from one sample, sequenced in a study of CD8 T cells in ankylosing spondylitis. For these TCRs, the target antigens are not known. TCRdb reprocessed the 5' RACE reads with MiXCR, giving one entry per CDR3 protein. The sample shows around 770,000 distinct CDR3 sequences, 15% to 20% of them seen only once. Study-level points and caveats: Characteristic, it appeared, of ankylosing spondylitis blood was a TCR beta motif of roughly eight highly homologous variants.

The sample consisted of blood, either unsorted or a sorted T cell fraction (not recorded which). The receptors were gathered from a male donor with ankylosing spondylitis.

In DNA, the CDR3 is TGCGCCAGCAGCGGAAGGGGGCCCTACGAGCAGTACTTC. Translated, it gives CASSGRGPYEQYF. V gene TRBV5-1 combines with J gene TRBJ2-7; 7 bases fit TRBD1. J lost 2 bases, V lost 4 bases, and 3 bases had no gene match. The germline gives CDR1 SGHRS, CDR2 YFSETQ. This CDR3 is 13 amino acids long.

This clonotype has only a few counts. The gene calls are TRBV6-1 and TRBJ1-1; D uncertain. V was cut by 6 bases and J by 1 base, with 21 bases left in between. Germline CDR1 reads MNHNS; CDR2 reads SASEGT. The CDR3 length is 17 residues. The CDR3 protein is CASRNRVLLRPNTEAFF. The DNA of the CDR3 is TGTGCCAGCAGAAATCGGGTCCTACTCCGACCGAACACTGAAGCTTTCTTT.

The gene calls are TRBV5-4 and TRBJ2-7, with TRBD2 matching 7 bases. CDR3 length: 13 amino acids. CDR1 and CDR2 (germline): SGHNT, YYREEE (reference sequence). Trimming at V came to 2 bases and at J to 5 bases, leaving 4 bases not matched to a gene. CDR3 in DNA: TGTGCCAGCAGCTTCTGGGAGGGAGACGAGCAGTACTTC. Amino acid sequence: CASSFWEGDEQYF.

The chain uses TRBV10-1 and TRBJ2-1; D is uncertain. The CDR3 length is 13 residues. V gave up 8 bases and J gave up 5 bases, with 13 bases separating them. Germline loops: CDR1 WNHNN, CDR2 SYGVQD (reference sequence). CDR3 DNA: TGCGCCAGCGGGATGTCCACAAACAATGAGCAGTTCTTC. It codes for CASGMSTNNEQFF.